These T cell receptor beta chains were read from a single sample in a study of a mutant IDH1 vaccine in newly diagnosed glioma. Their target antigens are unknown. This table comes from immunoSEQ multiplex PCR, and its TCRdb copy is limited to in-frame clones, with some not included. The top ten hold 4.9% of the sample, which has over 50,000 clones, approximately 80% seen once. The specimen was PBMCs, collected from a glioma patient whose treatment included an IDH1 peptide vaccine. The receptors shown here come from a woman in her thirties or forties with glioma. Some clones in this sample may be carry-over from other donors' samples. CDR3s include the opening cysteine and the closing phenylalanine or tryptophan. Fields, in order: CDR3 length, D gene, clone size, J gene, V gene, CDR3 protein, CDR3 DNA. A D gene is named only where the DNA matches it firmly. Size is omitted from some rows. Given values are once, few, many or a class for expanded clones.

CDR3 length: 13
D gene: -
clone size: -
J gene: TRBJ2-5
V gene: TRBV18
CDR3 protein: CASSPTGTQTQYF
CDR3 DNA: TGTGCCAGCTCACCAACGGGGACACAGACCCAGTACTTC

CDR3 length: 14
D gene: -
clone size: few
J gene: TRBJ2-2
V gene: TRBV7-7
CDR3 protein: CASSLGQGTGELFF
CDR3 DNA: TGTGCTAGCAGCTTAGGGCAGGGGACCGGGGAGCTGTTTTTT

CDR3 length: 15
D gene: -
clone size: -
J gene: TRBJ1-5
V gene: TRBV15
CDR3 protein: CATSRSTLLNQPQHF
CDR3 DNA: TGTGCCACCAGCAGATCGACCCTCCTTAATCAGCCCCAGCATTTT

CDR3 length: 13
D gene: TRBD1
clone size: -
J gene: TRBJ1-2
V gene: TRBV14
CDR3 protein: CASSQGGQLGYTF
CDR3 DNA: TGTGCCAGCAGCCAAGGGGGACAGTTGGGCTACACCTTC

CDR3 length: 13
D gene: TRBD2
clone size: -
J gene: TRBJ2-7
V gene: TRBV6-1
CDR3 protein: CASSAASGYEQYF
CDR3 DNA: TGTGCCAGCAGTGCGGCTAGCGGCTACGAGCAGTACTTC

CDR3 length: 15
D gene: -
clone size: few
J gene: TRBJ2-5
V gene: TRBV9
CDR3 protein: CASSPLRDFQETQYF
CDR3 DNA: TGTGCCAGCAGCCCTCTCCGGGACTTCCAAGAGACCCAGTACTTC

CDR3 length: 15
D gene: -
clone size: -
J gene: TRBJ2-7
V gene: TRBV4-2
CDR3 protein: CASSQVVGGQIEQYF
CDR3 DNA: TGTGCCAGCAGCCAAGTTGTCGGCGGCCAGATCGAGCAGTACTTC

CDR3 length: 15
D gene: -
clone size: few
J gene: TRBJ1-3
V gene: TRBV19
CDR3 protein: CASSPTPYSGNTIYF
CDR3 DNA: TGTGCCAGTAGTCCTACACCGTACTCTGGAAACACCATATATTTT

CDR3 length: 15
D gene: -
clone size: -
J gene: TRBJ1-1
V gene: TRBV6-5
CDR3 protein: CASSYLGRFDTEAFF
CDR3 DNA: TGTGCCAGCAGTTACTTGGGTAGGTTCGACACTGAAGCTTTCTTT

CDR3 length: 15
D gene: -
clone size: -
J gene: TRBJ1-2
V gene: TRBV2
CDR3 protein: CASSEFRAGNYGYTF
CDR3 DNA: TGTGCCAGCAGTGAATTTAGGGCCGGGAACTATGGCTACACCTTC

CDR3 length: 16
D gene: TRBD2
clone size: -
J gene: TRBJ2-3
V gene: TRBV7-7
CDR3 protein: CASSAVPGLAHDTQYF
CDR3 DNA: TGTGCTAGCAGCGCTGTGCCGGGACTAGCTCACGATACGCAGTATTTT

CDR3 length: 15
D gene: -
clone size: -
J gene: TRBJ1-1
V gene: TRBV9
CDR3 protein: CASSVVPAENTEAFF
CDR3 DNA: TGTGCCAGCAGCGTAGTTCCCGCTGAGAACACTGAAGCTTTCTTT